This T cell receptor beta chain comes out of a study of blood T cells in healthy people across ages. The wider study: Capture by template switching was about one barcoded beta molecule per two T cells. Study-level results: Naive T cell percentage strongly correlated with TCR beta diversity.

The V and J ends lost 7 bases and 1 base respectively, with 18 bases between them. This CDR3 is built from 16 residues. Germline V gives CDR1 KGHDR, CDR2 SFDVKD. A second 7 to 11 cycle PCR used barcoded and J-beta primers. Each CDR3 protein gets one entry after TCRdb re-called the 5' RACE reads with MiXCR. The sample shows about 930,000 distinct CDR3 sequences, almost 30% of them seen only once. This clonotype was counted only a few times. Its antigen is unknown. Collection of approximately 9.3 milliliters of peripheral blood was performed for each donor. This same sample was also taken into another study, of T cells of mothers and their children.

The V gene is TRBV24-1, the J gene TRBJ2-5, with D maybe TRBD2 (7 bases). The origin of this receptor is a woman aged 40 to 50 in good health. The material sequenced was blood. CDR3 amino acids: CATSYGGGGGQETQYF. CDR3 nucleotide sequence: TGTGCCACCAGCTACGGGGGAGGGGGAGGCCAAGAGACCCAGTACTTC.